There are a few counts of the clone carrying this TCR beta chain. Profiling relied on immunoSEQ multiplex PCR, and the TCRdb table lists in-frame clones only, not all of them. The table has 30,000 to 35,000 clones, around 80% seen once. This sample is drawn from a study of pediatric ulcerative colitis. The germline CDR1 and CDR2 sequences are SGHNT and YYREEE (reference sequence). The CDR3 is 13 amino acids. With 4 bases removed from V and 13 bases from J, the gap between germline ends came to 15 bases. Rectal tissue came from one to two pinch biopsies taken at colonoscopy. This chain joins TRBV5-4 and TRBJ1-6; TRBD1 might be the D (6 bases). This TCR was recovered from a boy between 10 and 17 years old with mild ulcerative colitis. Material for sequencing was gut tissue. The CDR3 spells CASSGPGVGPLHF. As DNA, the CDR3 is TGTGCCAGCAGCGGACCAGGGGTTGGGCCCCTCCACTTT. The entire variable domain, with the rest obtained from reference TRBV5-4 and TRBJ1-6, is as follows: ETGVTQSPTHLIKTRGQQVTLRCSSQSGHNTVSWYQQALGQGPQFIFQYYREEENGRGNFPPRFSGLQFPNYSSELNVNALELDDSALYLCASSGPGVGPLHFGNGTRLTVT.